This T cell receptor (beta chain) stems from a study of blood T cell repertoires in COVID-19. Study context: Samples came from the United States, Italy and Spain, spanning acute and convalescent COVID-19. PBMCs, B-cell-depleted T cells, or T cells provided the cDNA or gDNA that made up the material.

The authors' processing: Nucleated cell number was recorded as an estimate derived from reference gene primer amplification. Repertoires were generated with immunoSEQ multiplex PCR, while TCRdb's copy carries only in-frame clones and drops some. Clone size and V and J calls were adopted from that table, with D and trimming inferred from the DNA. The sample yields 200,000 to 250,000 clones, about 88% seen once. The CDR3 consists of 16 residues. V lost 3 bases, J lost 0 bases, and 10 bases lay in between. Germline CDR1 SGHRS, CDR2 YFSETQ. The receptor was derived from a man between 35 and 55 years old with acute or convalescent COVID-19. The gene calls are TRBV5-1 and TRBJ1-6; tentative D call: TRBD1 (6 bases). The sequenced sample consisted of peripheral blood. In nucleotides, the CDR3 is TGCGCCAGCAGCTCTACAGGGAGCTCCTATAATTCACCCCTCCACTTT. Residues: CASSSTGSSYNSPLHF.